A selection of T cell receptor beta chains follows, all from one sample in a study of cytotoxic CD8 clonotypes in ibrutinib-treated CLL. Sequencing used immunoSEQ multiplex PCR; TCRdb keeps in-frame clones, though not all of them. The sample holds about 250,000 clones; under 75% are singletons and the top ten take 15%. The material sequenced was PBMCs, taken after 24 months of ibrutinib treatment. These TCRs come from a human donor with chronic lymphocytic leukemia. Both conserved end residues are part of each CDR3. A D gene is named only where the DNA matches it firmly. Clone size is shown for a subset of rows, as once, few, many or a class of expanded clone.

D	V	J	size	CDR3	DNA
NA	TRBV28	TRBJ1-2	NA	CASSLQEHGYTF	TGTGCCAGCAGTTTACAGGAACATGGCTACACCTTC
TRBD1	TRBV7-9	TRBJ1-4	NA	CASSPRGLWGVDVEKLFF	TGTGCCAGCAGCCCCAGGGGGCTGTGGGGCGTCGATGTCGAAAAACTGTTTTTT
NA	TRBV6-5	TRBJ2-7	NA	CASSTGLPYEQYF	TGTGCCAGCAGCACCGGCCTTCCCTACGAGCAGTACTTC
TRBD2	TRBV27	TRBJ2-1	few	CASSIAGGGEQFF	TGTGCCAGCAGCATAGCGGGAGGTGGTGAGCAGTTCTTC
NA	TRBV28	TRBJ2-1	few	CASRGWGQDNEQFF	TGTGCCAGCAGAGGGTGGGGGCAGGACAATGAGCAGTTCTTC
NA	TRBV28	TRBJ2-1	NA	CASRTSDNEQFF	TGTGCCAGCAGAACGTCCGACAATGAGCAGTTCTTC
TRBD1	TRBV5-1	TRBJ2-3	NA	CASSLAGTDVTDTQYF	TGCGCCAGCAGCTTGGCCGGGACAGACGTCACAGATACGCAGTATTTT
NA	TRBV7-3	TRBJ2-1	NA	CASSLAPSSYNEQFF	TGTGCCAGCAGCTTAGCCCCTAGCTCCTACAATGAGCAGTTCTTC
TRBD2	TRBV18	TRBJ2-5	NA	CASSPSRGAGGQETQYF	TGTGCCAGCTCACCCTCCAGGGGAGCGGGGGGACAAGAGACCCAGTACTTC
NA	TRBV7-2	TRBJ2-3	few	CASSPTRDRTYTQYF	TGTGCCAGCAGTCCGACTAGGGACCGCACATATACGCAGTATTTT
NA	TRBV2	TRBJ1-5	NA	CASSEDLRSNQPQHF	TGTGCCAGCAGTGAAGACTTAAGGAGCAATCAGCCCCAGCATTTT
NA	TRBV19	TRBJ2-7	once	CASSRDTETEQYF	TGTGCCAGTAGCCGGGACACCGAAACCGAGCAGTACTTC
TRBD1	TRBV10-3	TRBJ1-5	once	CAISDRGLNQPQHF	TGTGCCATCAGTGACAGGGGGCTAAATCAGCCCCAGCATTTT
TRBD2	TRBV27	TRBJ2-7	few	CASIRTSGTYEQYF	TGTGCCAGCATTCGGACTAGCGGGACCTACGAGCAGTACTTC
NA	TRBV28	TRBJ1-5	NA	CASSIGQESYSNQPQHF	TGTGCCAGCAGTATCGGGCAGGAGAGTTATAGCAATCAGCCCCAGCATTTT
NA	TRBV28	TRBJ2-5	NA	CASSFGTYSAQETQYF	TGTGCCAGCAGTTTTGGGACATACAGTGCCCAAGAGACCCAGTACTTC
TRBD1	TRBV7-2	TRBJ1-3	NA	CASSPRTGFDTIYF	TGTGCCAGCAGCCCCAGGACAGGGTTTGACACCATATATTTT
NA	TRBV18	TRBJ1-5	NA	CASSPPPQGRIQPQHF	TGTGCCAGCTCACCACCGCCCCAGGGGAGGATTCAGCCCCAGCATTTT
NA	TRBV5-8	TRBJ1-5	NA	CASSLGGVTFNQPQHF	TGTGCCAGCAGCTTGGGAGGGGTCACTTTCAATCAGCCCCAGCATTTT
NA	TRBV5-6	TRBJ1-4	once	CASSLGVSRAIATNEKLFF	TGTGCCAGCAGCTTGGGGGTATCACGGGCCATTGCAACTAATGAAAAACTGTTTTTT
TRBD2	TRBV4-1	TRBJ2-1	NA	CASSQDLLLAGAPQGEQFF	TGCGCCAGCAGCCAAGATTTGTTGCTAGCGGGAGCCCCACAGGGTGAGCAGTTCTTC
NA	TRBV28	TRBJ1-2	few	CASSPGVRYDTF	TGTGCCAGCAGTCCCGGGGTCCGTTATGACACCTTC
NA	TRBV7-3	TRBJ2-7	NA	CASSPAGLQDEQYF	TGTGCCAGCAGCCCTGCTGGTTTACAGGACGAGCAGTACTTC
NA	TRBV28	TRBJ1-5	NA	CASSLLGSNQPQHF	TGTGCCAGCAGTTTGTTAGGTAGCAATCAGCCCCAGCATTTT